This T cell receptor (beta chain) appears in the sequencing data of a study of control samples from healthy donors and cancer patients. Germline CDR1 is MNHEY and CDR2 is SMNVEV (reference sequence). V dropped 6 bases and J dropped 5 bases, with 11 bases sitting between them. This CDR3 spans 13 amino acids. Sequencing was performed with immunoSEQ multiplex PCR; in TCRdb, only in-frame clones are kept and a portion is missing. The sample lists 55,000 to 65,000 clones, 80% to 90% seen once, with 9.5% to 15% in the top ten. There are a few counts of this clone. The clonotype was recovered from a woman aged 60-70 years with lung cancer. The sample taken for sequencing was PBMCs. The chain links TRBV27 to TRBJ1-5, with D perhaps TRBD1 (5 bases). The CDR3 loop reads CASRLTVDQPQHF. The CDR3 nucleotides are TGTGCCAGCAGACTGACAGTAGATCAGCCCCAGCATTTT.